This T cell receptor beta chain came from a study of shared clonotypes between healthy human individuals. Data came from immunoSEQ multiplex PCR; TCRdb stores just in-frame clones and leaves some out. The profile shows 650,000 to 800,000 clones, over 55% of them singletons. As regards this clone: Its antigen is unknown. The same CDR3 is also encoded by other DNA sequences in this sample.

Findings of the study overall: Among the subsets, naive ones generally showed larger estimated richness than memory ones. Relative to their counterparts shared across all four donors, non-shared clonotypes exhibited diminished generation probabilities. Shared clonotypes: about 4.6% naive CD4, 3% to 3.5% naive CD8, about 2.5% memory CD4, 0.4% memory CD8.

Sequencing input: memory CD4+ T cells sorted from blood. Indicated subset: CD45RA-negative fraction. The TCR originated in a young woman in good health.

The CDR3 nucleotides are TGTGCCAGCAGCTCCAGCGGAGTGTCCTACGAGCAGTACTTC. Translating it yields CASSSSGVSYEQYF. This chain links TRBV11-2 with TRBJ2-7; a weak D match, TRBD2 (5 bases). The V gene's germline CDR1 is SGHAT and CDR2 FQNNGV. This CDR3 region has 14 residues. Trimming pared 4 bases from V and 1 base from J, leaving 11 bases between.